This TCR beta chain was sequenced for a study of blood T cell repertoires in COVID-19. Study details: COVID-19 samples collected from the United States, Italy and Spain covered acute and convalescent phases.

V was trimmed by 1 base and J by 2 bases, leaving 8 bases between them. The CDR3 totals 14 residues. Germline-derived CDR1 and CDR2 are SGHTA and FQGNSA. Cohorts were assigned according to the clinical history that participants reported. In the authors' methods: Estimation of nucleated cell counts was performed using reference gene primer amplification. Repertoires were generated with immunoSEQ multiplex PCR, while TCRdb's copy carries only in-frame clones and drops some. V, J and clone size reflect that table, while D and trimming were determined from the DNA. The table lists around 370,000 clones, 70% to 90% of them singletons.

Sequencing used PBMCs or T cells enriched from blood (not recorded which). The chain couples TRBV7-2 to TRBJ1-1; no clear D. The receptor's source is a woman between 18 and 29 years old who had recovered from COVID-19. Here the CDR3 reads CASSLVWPNTEAFF. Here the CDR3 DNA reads TGTGCCAGCAGCTTAGTATGGCCAAACACTGAAGCTTTCTTT.